This TCR beta chain derives from a study of T cell repertoires in cytomegalovirus infection. Findings of the study overall: Summed frequency of public TCR beta families distinguished CMV carriers with the relevant HLA.

The germline gives CDR1 MNHEY, CDR2 SVGEGT. The germline V and J ends were trimmed by 0 bases and 1 base, with 12 bases remaining between them. The CDR3 runs to 16 residues. TCRdb passed the reads through MiXCR, listing each CDR3 protein once. The table has about 310,000 distinct CDR3 sequences, 20% to 25% seen once. As for this clonotype: Its antigen remains unknown.

The chain combines TRBV6-2 or TRBV6-3 with TRBJ1-1; D gene uncertain. This clonotype was sampled from a human donor in good health (CMV status not recorded). Some clones in this sample may be carry-over from other donors' samples. The source material was cultured PBMCs, sampled from culture after CMV antigen stimulation. For the CDR3, the DNA is TGTGCCAGCAGTTACTCGGGGATCGGGGAGAACACTGAAGCTTTCTTT. Encoded protein: CASSYSGIGENTEAFF.